This TCR beta chain is drawn from a study of early T cells in non-severe SARS-CoV-2 infection. General study findings and limits: Clonotype matching in VDJdb favored anti-spike CD8 responses and did not capture private and CD4 specificities.

Germline values: CDR1 DFQATT, CDR2 SNEGSKA (reference sequence). Trimming shortened V by 3 bases and J by 7 bases, and 16 bases separated the two germline ends. CDR3 length: 13 amino acids. The sample holds many counts of this clonotype. Its cognate antigen is unknown. Unique molecular identifiers were attached to individual cDNA molecules. MiXCR was run by TCRdb on the 5' RACE reads, yielding one entry per CDR3 protein. The sample lists tens of thousands of distinct CDR3 sequences; roughly an eighth were seen once. The source of this sequence is an adult who was a healthcare worker with PCR-confirmed SARS-CoV-2 infection or an uninfected control (not recorded which). The chain links TRBV20-1 to TRBJ2-7, with D perhaps matching TRBD1 (6 bases). Sequenced input: whole blood. In nucleotides, the CDR3 is TGCAGTGCTAGTGTGGGGGCCCTTGGTGAGCAGTACTTC. Its protein product is CSASVGALGEQYF.